These 16 T cell receptor beta chains originate from one sample sequenced in a study of control samples from healthy donors and cancer patients. The protocol was immunoSEQ multiplex PCR, while the TCRdb copy is restricted to in-frame clones and leaves out a portion. The sample consists of around 100,000 clones, less than 90% of them appearing once. Sequencing was carried out using blood. All receptors come from a woman in her sixties or seventies in good health.

The V call is TRBV4-3, the J call TRBJ2-2; weak D call: TRBD2 (5 bases). This CDR3 is built from 14 residues. Germline loops: CDR1 LGHNA, CDR2 YSLEER. Between the trimmed V and J ends, which lost 1 base and 6 bases, there was a span of 9 bases. The CDR3 sequence: CASSQALAAGELFF. As DNA, the CDR3 is TGCGCCAGCAGCCAAGCCCTAGCCGCCGGGGAGCTGTTTTTT.

The rearrangement joins TRBV6-2 or TRBV6-3 to TRBJ1-2, with D unresolved. The CDR3 runs 13 residues. Germline values: CDR1 MNHEY, CDR2 SVGEGT. V was pared by 0 bases and J by 0 bases, with 2 bases between. DNA for the CDR3: TGTGCCAGCAGTTACTCGGCTAACTATGGCTACACCTTC. Its translation: CASSYSANYGYTF.

The chain carries TRBV12-5 and TRBJ2-1; D might be TRBD2 (7 bases). This CDR3 has 14 amino acids. Between the trimmed V and J ends, which lost 5 bases and 9 bases, there was a span of 17 bases. The germline gives CDR1 LGHNT, CDR2 FRNRAP. The CDR3 DNA reads as TGTGCTAGTGGTCAATACTCACGGGGGGCTGAGCAGTTCTTC. Translating gives CASGQYSRGAEQFF.

The V call is TRBV4-3, the J call TRBJ2-1; TRBD1 matches 10 bases. This CDR3 spans 14 amino acids. The V and J ends lost 4 bases and 8 bases, in that order; junction bases with no gene match: 5. Germline-derived CDR1 and CDR2 are LGHNA and YSLEER. The CDR3 here is CASSRRDRGYEQFF. The DNA for the CDR3 is TGCGCCAGCAGCCGGCGGGACAGGGGCTATGAGCAGTTCTTC.

The count of this clone is one. This chain connects TRBV18 to TRBJ2-5; TRBD2 matches 11 bases. V gave up 6 bases and J gave up 3 bases; unmatched junction bases: 3. In germline, CDR1 is KGHSH, CDR2 LQKENI. The CDR3 length is 14 residues. CDR3 in amino acids: CASSTLAGEETQYF. In DNA form, the CDR3 reads TGTGCCAGCTCGACACTAGCGGGGGAAGAGACCCAGTACTTC.

The chain is built from TRBV6-4 and TRBJ1-1; D call uncertain. The germline V gene has CDR1 MRHNA and CDR2 SNTAGT. V dropped 3 bases and J dropped 4 bases, with 9 bases sitting between them. The CDR3 has 13 amino acids. CDR3 nucleotides: TGTGCCAGCAGTGAGCAGGTGGGCACTGAAGCTTTCTTT. This sequence encodes CASSEQVGTEAFF.

The V call is TRBV19, the J call TRBJ1-4; tentative D call: TRBD1 (5 bases). The CDR3 sequence is 15 residues long. The germline V gene encodes CDR1 LNHDA and CDR2 SQIVND (reference sequence). The V gene lost 8 bases and the J gene lost 0 bases, with 13 bases spanning the gap. CDR3 region: CASGPMGATNEKLFF. CDR3 in DNA: TGTGCCAGTGGCCCTATGGGGGCAACTAATGAAAAACTGTTTTTT.

This chain uses TRBV21-1 with TRBJ1-2. TRBV21-1 is termed a pseudogene. The CDR3 sequence is 10 residues long. The CDR3 sequence is CAAGSSGYTF. The CDR3 DNA reads TGTGCCGCGGGTTCGTCTGGCTACACCTTC.

The V and J genes are TRBV29-1 and TRBJ2-3, with D uncertain. CDR3 length equals 15 residues. Trimming removed 0 bases at V and 4 bases at J, with 14 bases between. The germline V gene has CDR1 SQVTM and CDR2 ANQGSEA. CDR3 sequence reads: CSVEDGWIGADTQYF. Written as DNA, the CDR3 is TGCAGCGTTGAAGATGGGTGGATTGGCGCAGATACGCAGTATTTT.

This rearrangement joins TRBV9 to TRBJ2-7; D remains unclear. Germline-derived CDR1 and CDR2 are SGDLS and YYNGEE. V was pared by 4 bases and J by 6 bases, with 17 bases between. The CDR3 is made up of 14 amino acids. The CDR3, as DNA: TGTGCCAGCAGCCCGAGCCCCACTCCATCCGAGCAGTACTTC. Its translation is CASSPSPTPSEQYF. Combining the CDR3 with reference TRBV9 and TRBJ2-7 gives the whole variable domain DSGVTQTPKHLITATGQRVTLRCSPRSGDLSVYWYQQSLDQGLQFLIQYYNGEERAKGNILERFSAQQFPDLHSELNLSSLELGDSALYFCASSPSPTPSEQYFGPGTRLTVT.

This chain links TRBV7-9 with TRBJ2-2; no clear D. Germline V gene data show CDR1 as SEHNR and CDR2 as FQNEAQ (reference sequence). The CDR3 contains 16 residues. The V gene lost 2 bases and the J gene lost 3 bases, with 13 bases spanning the gap. The CDR3 sequence is CASSLRERGDTGELFF. CDR3 coding DNA: TGTGCCAGCAGCTTAAGGGAAAGAGGCGACACCGGGGAGCTGTTTTTT.

The CDR3: CASNFGGRMFTF. CDR3 DNA sequence: TGTGCCAGCAATTTCGGAGGCAGAATGTTCACCTTC. This chain joins TRBV28 and TRBJ1-2; unclear D gene. V was pared by 7 bases and J by 13 bases, with 19 bases between. Germline V gene lookup returns CDR1 MDHEN and CDR2 SYDVKM. The CDR3 length is 12 residues.

The chain combines TRBV7-6 with TRBJ2-2; D is unresolved. V lost 4 bases and J 8 bases, leaving 11 bases between the germline ends. Germline CDR1 and CDR2: SGHVS and FNYEAQ. CDR3 length: 13 amino acids. The CDR3 is CASSSDPFGELFF. Written as DNA, the CDR3 is TGTGCCAGCAGCTCCGACCCTTTTGGGGAGCTGTTTTTT. The full variable domain, completed using reference TRBV7-6 and TRBJ2-2, is GAGVSQSPRYKVTKRGQDVALRCDPISGHVSLYWYRQALGQGPEFLTYFNYEAQQDKSGLPNDRFSAERPEGSISTLTIQRTEQRDSAMYRCASSSDPFGELFFGEGSRLTVL.

This sequence joins TRBV30 and TRBJ1-5, with D maybe TRBD1 (5 bases). The CDR3 is 14 residues long. V lost 0 bases and J lost 5, with 11 bases in between. Germline-derived CDR1 and CDR2 are GTSNPN and SVGIG (reference sequence). The CDR3 nucleotides are TGTGCCTGGAGTGTAGGGACGGAGCATCAGCCCCAGCATTTT. Encoded protein: CAWSVGTEHQPQHF.

J is TRBJ2-7 and V is TRBV6-6; D unresolved. In germline, CDR1 is MNHNY, CDR2 SVGAGI (reference sequence). The CDR3 sequence is 14 residues long. V was pared by 2 bases and J by 5 bases, with 13 bases between. The CDR3 protein is CASSYVPTTDEQYF. CDR3 DNA: TGTGCCAGCAGTTACGTACCTACCACTGACGAGCAGTACTTC.

The chain recombines TRBV19 with TRBJ2-2, with 9 bases aligning to TRBD2. Unmatched junction bases numbered 5, after V lost 4 bases and J lost 5 bases. The CDR3 loop spans 15 amino acids. Germline CDR1 reads LNHDA; CDR2 reads SQIVND (reference sequence). The DNA for the CDR3 is TGTGCCAGTAGTAGGACTAGCGTTGGAACCGGGGAGCTGTTTTTT. As protein: CASSRTSVGTGELFF. Drawing the rest from reference TRBV19 and TRBJ2-2, the complete variable domain is DGGITQSPKYLFRKEGQNVTLSCEQNLNHDAMYWYRQDPGQGLRLIYYSQIVNDFQKGDIAEGYSVSREKKESFPLTVTSAQKNPTAFYLCASSRTSVGTGELFFGEGSRLTVL.